This entry lists 8 T cell receptor beta chains sequenced from one sample in a study of CD8 T cells in ankylosing spondylitis. TCRdb reprocessed the 5' RACE reads via MiXCR and lists one record per CDR3 protein. This repertoire shows 200,000 to 300,000 distinct CDR3 sequences, under 30% found once; its top ten account for about 0.6%. The sequenced sample was blood, either unsorted or a sorted T cell fraction (not recorded which). The receptor set was obtained from a male donor with ankylosing spondylitis or in good health (not recorded which).

This clonotype occurred a few times. The V and J genes are TRBV7-6 and TRBJ2-5; 12 bases fit TRBD2. The germline gives CDR1 SGHVS, CDR2 FNYEAQ. The CDR3 has 17 residues. Trimming took 4 bases from V and 0 from J; bases not matched to a gene: 6. The CDR3 DNA is TGTGCCAGCAGCTCCGGACTAGCGGGGACGTACCAAGAGACCCAGTACTTC. This sequence encodes CASSSGLAGTYQETQYF.

At least ten counts were recorded for this clonotype. The chain uses TRBV20-1 and TRBJ2-7, with no clear D. CDR1 and CDR2 (germline): DFQATT, SNEGSKA (reference sequence). The germline V and J ends were trimmed by 6 bases and 6 bases, with 9 bases remaining between them. The CDR3 is 10 amino acids. The CDR3 is CSALLGEQYF. The CDR3 DNA sequence: TGCAGTGCCCTACTCGGCGAGCAGTACTTC.

Note on this clonotype: With a far larger clone one base away, a read error is the likely cause. CDR3 DNA: TGTGCCAGCAGGCCCGCAGATACGCAGTATTTT. Encoded protein: CASRPADTQYF. The V call is TRBV2, the J call TRBJ2-3; no clear D gene. V shed 6 bases and J shed 4 bases, with 5 bases lying between them. This CDR3 spans 11 amino acids. The germline V gene has CDR1 SNHLY and CDR2 FYNNEI.

This clonotype was counted a few times. The rearrangement links TRBV24-1 to TRBJ2-5, with 7 bases aligning to TRBD1. Germline values: CDR1 KGHDR, CDR2 SFDVKD. The CDR3 is made up of 16 amino acids. Trimming removed 4 bases from V and 2 bases from J; junction bases left unmatched: 9. The CDR3 sequence is CATSDPTGYWQETQYF. The CDR3 bases are TGTGCCACCAGTGACCCGACAGGGTATTGGCAAGAGACCCAGTACTTC.

In this sample, this clonotype turned up many times. J is TRBJ2-7 and V is TRBV29-1, with no clear D. CDR1 and CDR2 (germline): SQVTM, ANQGSEA. Trimming shortened V by 0 bases and J by 6 bases, and 9 bases separated the two germline ends. CDR3 size: 12 residues. The CDR3 sequence is CSVEEGWGEQYF. CDR3 DNA sequence: TGCAGCGTTGAAGAGGGTTGGGGCGAGCAGTACTTC.

The J gene is TRBJ2-1, the V gene TRBV24-1; no clear D gene. Germline loops: CDR1 KGHDR, CDR2 SFDVKD. CDR3 size: 15 residues. The germline V and J ends were trimmed by 5 bases and 9 bases, with 19 bases remaining between them. The CDR3, as DNA: TGTGCCACCAGTGTTCGGACGGAAAAACGCGGTGAGCAGTTCTTC. Translating it yields CATSVRTEKRGEQFF.

This clonotype was seen a handful of times. For the CDR3, the DNA is TGTGCCAGCAGTTTAGGGGAGGGGTACGAGCAGTACTTC. Translating gives CASSLGEGYEQYF. V usage is TRBV12-3 or TRBV12-4 and J usage is TRBJ2-7, with TRBD2 identical over 7 bases. This CDR3 comprises 13 residues. With V trimmed by 1 base and J by 4 bases, 1 base remained unmatched.

This clonotype has just a few counts. V usage is TRBV20-1 and J usage is TRBJ2-3; 11 bases line up with TRBD2. The length of the CDR3 is 15 residues. After removal of 7 bases from V and 0 bases from J, the junction contained 6 bases not matched to a gene. Germline V gene lookup returns CDR1 DFQATT and CDR2 SNEGSKA (reference sequence). CDR3 in amino acids: CSGLAGGTSTDTQYF. Here the CDR3 DNA reads TGCAGTGGGCTAGCGGGGGGAACTAGCACAGATACGCAGTATTTT.